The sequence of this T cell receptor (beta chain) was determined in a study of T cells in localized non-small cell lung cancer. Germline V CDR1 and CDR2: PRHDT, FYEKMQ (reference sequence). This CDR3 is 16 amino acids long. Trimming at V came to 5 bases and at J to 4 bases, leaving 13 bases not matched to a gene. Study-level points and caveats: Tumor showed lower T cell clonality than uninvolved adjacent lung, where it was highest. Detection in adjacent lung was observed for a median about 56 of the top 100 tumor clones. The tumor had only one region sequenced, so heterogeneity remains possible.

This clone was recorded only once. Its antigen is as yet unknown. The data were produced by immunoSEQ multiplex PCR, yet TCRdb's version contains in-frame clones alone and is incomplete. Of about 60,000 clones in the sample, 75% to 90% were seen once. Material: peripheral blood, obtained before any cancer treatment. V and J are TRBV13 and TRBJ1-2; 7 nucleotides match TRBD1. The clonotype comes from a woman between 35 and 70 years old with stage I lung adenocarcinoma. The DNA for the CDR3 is TGTGCCAGCAGCACTCGGTTACGACAGGGCTTCTATGGCTACACCTTC. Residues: CASSTRLRQGFYGYTF.